The 24 T cell receptor beta chains given below trace back to one sample, sequenced in a study of control samples from healthy donors and cancer patients. Sequencing used immunoSEQ multiplex PCR; TCRdb keeps in-frame clones, though not all of them. The table has approximately 140,000 clones, around 92% seen once. Sequencing was performed on PBMCs. The receptors were sampled from a man aged 45-65 years with head and neck cancer.

The chain links TRBV19 to TRBJ2-3, with D hard to call. CDR3 length: 16 amino acids. The V end was cut by 1 base, the J end by 6 bases, with 17 bases between. Germline V gene sequence: CDR1 LNHDA, CDR2 SQIVND (reference sequence). The CDR3 DNA is TGTGCCAGTAGTATAGTCGCCAACTACCGGCGGGATACGCAGTATTTT. Amino acid sequence: CASSIVANYRRDTQYF.

The sample holds many counts of this clone. The sample has other DNA sequences that encode this CDR3 too. The V call is TRBV24-1, the J call TRBJ1-2; TRBD1 matches 10 bases. The germline CDR1 and CDR2 sequences are KGHDR and SFDVKD. The CDR3 is made up of 15 amino acids. Trimming removed 3 bases from V and 3 bases from J; junction bases left unmatched: 3. CDR3 nucleotides: TGTGCCACCAGTGATCCGACAGGGGGCGACTATGGCTACACCTTC. Its translation: CATSDPTGGDYGYTF.

This rearrangement joins TRBV19 to TRBJ1-1; 9 positions agree with TRBD1. From germline, CDR1 is LNHDA and CDR2 SQIVND (reference sequence). The junction had 11 bases not matched to a gene; V was cut back by 5 bases and J by 4 bases. The CDR3 consists of 16 residues. The CDR3 loop reads CASSVRDRVVGTEAFF. The CDR3 DNA reads TGTGCCAGTAGTGTCCGGGACAGGGTTGTGGGCACTGAAGCTTTCTTT.

This clone was seen just once. This chain uses TRBV5-1 with TRBJ2-1; D possibly corresponds to TRBD2 (5 bases). V lost 4 bases and J lost 9, with 20 bases in between. CDR3 length: 15 residues. Germline assignment: CDR1 SGHRS and CDR2 YFSETQ. CDR3 protein: CASSPLDLGVSEQFF. The CDR3 nucleotides are TGCGCCAGCAGCCCCCTTGACCTGGGAGTCAGTGAGCAGTTCTTC.

The J gene is TRBJ2-5, the V gene TRBV5-4; 11 positions agree with TRBD2. CDR3 length equals 15 residues. Germline CDR1 and CDR2: SGHNT and YYREEE (reference sequence). V dropped 3 bases and J dropped 5; count of bases not matched to a gene: 6. Written as DNA, the CDR3 is TGTGCCAGCAGCTCGACTAGCGGGAAAGATGAGACCCAGTACTTC. It encodes CASSSTSGKDETQYF.

The V gene is TRBV21-1, the J gene TRBJ1-6; the D call of TRBD1 is as the table states it, not checked on the DNA. TRBV21-1 is given as a pseudogene. The CDR3 length is 14 residues. In DNA, the CDR3 is TGTGCCAGCGTGTTAGAGGGGGATAATTCACCCCTCCACTTT. It codes for CASVLEGDNSPLHF.

This chain links TRBV3-1 (or the pseudogene TRBV3-2) with TRBJ2-1, with D unresolved. CDR3 length: 12 residues. Trimming removed 2 bases from V and 11 bases from J, with 10 bases in between. The germline V gene encodes CDR1 LGHDT and CDR2 YNNKEL (reference sequence). The CDR3 sequence: CASSQRATQQFF. DNA of the CDR3: TGTGCCAGCAGCCAAAGGGCAACCCAGCAGTTCTTC.

The chain uses TRBV4-1 and TRBJ1-1; the D is unclear. The CDR3 is 13 amino acids. V was clipped by 4 bases and J by 1 base, with 7 bases between them. Germline V gene lookup returns CDR1 MGHRA and CDR2 YSYEKL. CDR3 protein: CASSLVTNTEAFF. CDR3 nucleotides: TGCGCCAGCAGCCTTGTAACGAACACTGAAGCTTTCTTT.

This clone was seen a single time. The chain employs TRBV4-1 and TRBJ2-7; TRBD1 is a possible D gene (6 bases). CDR3 length equals 14 residues. The V gene's germline CDR1 is MGHRA and CDR2 YSYEKL. Between the trimmed V and J ends, which lost 4 bases and 4 bases, there was a span of 14 bases. The CDR3 nucleotides are TGCGCCAGCAGCCCCGACAGGAGCTCTTACGAGCAGTACTTC. Protein product: CASSPDRSSYEQYF.

This clone was seen once. The chain combines TRBV28 with TRBJ1-6; D is ambiguous. The CDR3 runs 12 residues. Trimming pared 2 bases from V and 8 bases from J, leaving 4 bases between. The germline V gene has CDR1 MDHEN and CDR2 SYDVKM. The CDR3 DNA sequence: TGTGCCAGCAGTTTACTTGATTCACCCCTCCACTTT. Encoded protein: CASSLLDSPLHF.

This chain joins TRBV9 and TRBJ2-1, with 9 bases that match TRBD1. The CDR3 runs to 18 residues. Per germline, CDR1 SGDLS and CDR2 YYNGEE. V lost 1 base, J lost 6 bases, and 14 bases stayed unmatched. CDR3 loop: CASSVTTGTGTGSNEQFF. CDR3 DNA: TGTGCCAGCAGCGTAACTACCGGAACCGGGACAGGGTCCAATGAGCAGTTCTTC.

The J gene is TRBJ1-4, the V gene TRBV27; D is undetermined. V was clipped by 2 bases and J by 5 bases, with 9 bases between them. Germline V CDR1 and CDR2: MNHEY, SMNVEV (reference sequence). The CDR3 covers 14 residues. CDR3 coding DNA: TGTGCCAGCAGTTTAAACAGCCCCAATGAAAAACTGTTTTTT. Its protein is CASSLNSPNEKLFF.

The chain combines TRBV5-8 with TRBJ1-4; no clear D gene. The CDR3 covers 14 residues. Germline CDR1 reads SGHTS; CDR2 reads YDEGEE. V lost 1 base and J lost 6, with 10 bases in between. CDR3: CASSLWGDYEKLFF. The CDR3 nucleotides are TGTGCCAGCAGCTTGTGGGGTGATTATGAAAAACTGTTTTTT.

J is TRBJ2-7 and V is TRBV10-3; maybe TRBD1 (5 bases). Germline values: CDR1 ENHRY, CDR2 SYGVKD. CDR3 length equals 13 residues. Trimming left V 4 bases short and J 4 bases short, with 11 bases between. Here the CDR3 reads CAISAGINYEQYF. The CDR3 DNA reads as TGTGCCATCAGTGCAGGGATCAATTACGAGCAGTACTTC.

The DNA for the CDR3 is TGTGCCAGCAGCTTAGCGGGGGGGAGGAACGAGCAGTACTTC. Translating gives CASSLAGGRNEQYF. The J gene is TRBJ2-7, the V gene TRBV7-2; TRBD2 aligns across 7 bases. This CDR3 has 14 residues. The V segment lost 0 bases and the J segment 5 bases; nucleotides outside the gene matches: 4. Germline V CDR1 and CDR2: SGHTA, FQGNSA. The complete variable domain, with remaining parts taken from reference TRBV7-2 and TRBJ2-7, reads GAGVSQSPSNKVTEKGKDVELRCDPISGHTALYWYRQSLGQGLEFLIYFQGNSAPDKSGLPSDRFSAERTGGSVSTLTIQRTQQEDSAVYLCASSLAGGRNEQYFGPGTRLTVT.

The chain employs TRBV7-2 and TRBJ2-4; 10 nucleotides line up with TRBD2. This CDR3 region has 18 residues. The germline CDR1 and CDR2 sequences are SGHTA and FQGNSA. The J segment lost 4 bases and the V segment lost 5 bases, leaving 14 bases of the junction unmatched. CDR3 coding DNA: TGTGCCAGCAGCCCCAAACCCGGGACTAGCGACCTAAAAAACATTCAGTACTTC. This translates into CASSPKPGTSDLKNIQYF.

The V call is TRBV5-8, the J call TRBJ2-3, with D perhaps matching TRBD1 or TRBD2 (5 bases each). With 0 bases removed from V and 3 bases from J, the gap between germline ends came to 14 bases. In germline, CDR1 is SGHTS, CDR2 YDEGEE. The CDR3 runs 16 residues. CDR3 loop: CASSLGQGPRTDTQYF. The CDR3 bases are TGTGCCAGCAGCTTGGGGCAGGGACCACGGACAGATACGCAGTATTTT.

The count of this clone is one. The gene calls are TRBV10-2 and TRBJ1-2; D is undetermined. Germline CDR1 and CDR2: WSHSY and SAAADI. With 7 bases removed from V and 8 bases from J, the gap between germline ends came to 17 bases. The CDR3 contains 13 residues. This CDR3 reads CASTDTQRTGYTF. CDR3 bases: TGCGCCAGCACCGACACACAACGTACCGGCTACACCTTC.

The V and J genes are TRBV5-5 and TRBJ2-1, with 7 bases lining up with TRBD1. CDR1 is SGHKS and CDR2 is YYEKEE in the germline V gene (reference sequence). The CDR3 loop spans 15 amino acids. The trim removed 4 bases at V and 5 bases at J, leaving 9 bases unmatched. Here the CDR3 reads CASSGDRMKDNEQFF. CDR3 DNA: TGTGCCAGCAGCGGGGACAGAATGAAAGACAATGAGCAGTTCTTC. Full variable domain (rest looked up from reference TRBV5-5 and TRBJ2-1): DAGVTQSPTHLIKTRGQQVTLRCSPISGHKSVSWYQQVLGQGPQFIFQYYEKEERGRGNFPDRFSARQFPNYSSELNVNALLLGDSALYLCASSGDRMKDNEQFFGPGTRLTVL.

The chain recombines TRBV2 with TRBJ1-1, with 11 bases aligning to TRBD1. Per germline, CDR1 SNHLY and CDR2 FYNNEI. The length of the CDR3 is 15 residues. With 6 bases clipped from V and 1 base from J, the junction kept 4 bases outside the gene matches. The DNA of the CDR3 is TGTGCCAGCAGCCCCGGGACAGGGGGGAACACTGAAGCTTTCTTT. Residues: CASSPGTGGNTEAFF.

Details on this clone: Its ends do not fully match the called genes, so a read error is possible. The chain employs TRBV5-4 and TRBJ2-7; D unresolved. The CDR3 extends over 15 amino acids. Germline V CDR1 and CDR2: SGHNT, YYREEE (reference sequence). Written as DNA, the CDR3 is TGTGCCAGCAGTTTGGGTCCGGGTTCACAATACGAGCAGTACTTC. It translates to CASSLGPGSQYEQYF. Variable domain in full (rest from reference TRBV5-4 and TRBJ2-7): ETGVTQSPTHLIKTRGQQVTLRCSSQSGHNTVSWYQQALGQGPQFIFQYYREEENGRGNFPPRFSGLQFPNYSSELNVNALELDDSALYLCASSLGPGSQYEQYFGPGTRLTVT.

This CDR3 is CASSQRTEGETQYF. The DNA for the CDR3 is TGCGCCAGCAGCCAAAGGACGGAGGGGGAGACCCAGTACTTC. The chain has TRBV4-1 and TRBJ2-5, with D possibly being TRBD2 (6 bases). CDR1 MGHRA and CDR2 YSYEKL come from the germline V gene. V lost 2 bases and J lost 5, with 12 bases in between. This CDR3 has 14 amino acids.

The chain joins TRBV27 to TRBJ1-5, with no clear D. Germline V CDR1 and CDR2: MNHEY, SMNVEV (reference sequence). Trimming removed 3 bases at V and 11 bases at J, with 20 bases between. The CDR3 consists of 15 residues. CDR3 sequence: CASSFERWWSVAQHF. CDR3 nucleotides: TGTGCCAGCAGTTTTGAGCGCTGGTGGTCGGTGGCCCAGCATTTT.

The chain links TRBV6-6 to TRBJ1-3; D remains unclear. Deletions cut 4 bases from V and 8 bases from J, with 9 bases between. In germline, CDR1 is MNHNY, CDR2 SVGAGI (reference sequence). CDR3 size: 12 residues. For the CDR3, the DNA is TGTGCCAGCAGTTCCGAGGGAGACACCATATATTTT. Residues: CASSSEGDTIYF.